The 17 T cell receptor beta chains given below trace back to one sample, sequenced in a study of cytomegalovirus exposure and HLA in healthy donors. The PCR used 60 Vbeta and 13 Jbeta primers. Using immunoSEQ multiplex PCR, the repertoire was profiled, and TCRdb retains in-frame clones only, with some absent. The repertoire consists of about 130,000 clones, with about 80% occurring once and the leading ten covering around 3%. The sequencing sample was made of PBMCs. These receptor sequences come from a boy aged 2 to 10 in good health and CMV-seronegative.

The V and J genes are TRBV14 and TRBJ1-1; D is undetermined. The V end was cut by 6 bases, the J end by 2 bases, with 13 bases between. The CDR3 extends over 14 amino acids. Per the germline V gene, CDR1 is SGHDN and CDR2 is FVKESK. CDR3 residues: CASRPGRGNTEAFF. The CDR3, as DNA: TGTGCCAGCAGGCCTGGACGGGGAAACACTGAAGCTTTCTTT.

The chain is built from TRBV5-6 and TRBJ2-7, with D unclear. CDR3 length: 16 residues. Deletions cut 0 bases from V and 5 bases from J, with 18 bases between. CDR1 is SGHDT, CDR2 YYEEEE, per germline. The CDR3 reads CASSLAWAGKADEQYV. The CDR3 nucleotides are TGTGCCAGCAGCTTGGCCTGGGCAGGAAAAGCCGACGAGCAGTACGTC.

The chain joins TRBV19 to TRBJ1-2, with D perhaps matching TRBD1 (5 bases). V shed 3 bases and J shed 5 bases, with 19 bases lying between them. Looked up from germline, CDR1 is LNHDA and CDR2 is SQIVND (reference sequence). CDR3 length: 16 amino acids. As DNA, the CDR3 is TGTGCCAGTAGTATCTGGAGCAATCCGGGGGGTTATGGCTACACCTTC. Protein product: CASSIWSNPGGYGYTF.

This clone was observed a handful of times. J is TRBJ1-1 and V is TRBV30; D is ambiguous. V shed 0 bases and J shed 1 base, with 6 bases lying between them. This CDR3 is 13 amino acids long. Germline CDR1 and CDR2: GTSNPN and SVGIG (reference sequence). CDR3 nucleotide sequence: TGTGCCTGGAGTGTACATGGGAACACTGAAGCTTTCTTT. It translates to CAWSVHGNTEAFF. The complete variable domain, with remaining parts taken from reference TRBV30 and TRBJ1-1, reads SQTIHQWPATLVQPVGSPLSLECTVEGTSNPNLYWYRQAAGRGLQLLFYSVGIGQISSEVPQNLSASRPQDRQFILSSKKLLLSDSGFYLCAWSVHGNTEAFFGQGTRLTVV.

Turning to this clone: One end of the junction is discordant with germline, which a read error may explain. The same CDR3 can be traced to other DNA sequences in this sample. The V gene is TRBV12-5, the J gene TRBJ1-2; D is uncertain. Looked up from germline, CDR1 is LGHNT and CDR2 is FRNRAP. This CDR3 is built from 13 residues. CDR3 protein: CASGLRSSYGYTF. In DNA, the CDR3 is TGCGCTAGTGGTTTGAGGAGTAGCTATGGCTACACCTTC.

The chain joins TRBV6-5 to TRBJ1-1; no definite D call. The CDR3 is 15 amino acids. CDR1 is MNHEY and CDR2 is SVGAGI in the germline V gene. Trimming took 2 bases from V and 1 from J, leaving 11 bases between them. The CDR3 DNA is TGTGCCAGCAGTTACCTGGCGGGGAGGAACACTGAAGCTTTCTTT. Translation gives CASSYLAGRNTEAFF.

The chain is built from TRBV6-1 and TRBJ1-1; D ambiguous. Germline CDR1 and CDR2: MNHNS and SASEGT. This CDR3 has 14 amino acids. Trimming pared 6 bases from V and 0 bases from J, leaving 11 bases between. CDR3 protein: CASRRVLMNTEAFF. CDR3 coding DNA: TGTGCCAGCAGGAGGGTCCTCATGAACACTGAAGCTTTCTTT.

The sample holds one count of this clone. The rearrangement uses TRBV5-1 and TRBJ1-3; 7 nucleotides match TRBD1. The CDR3 extends over 16 amino acids. Germline CDR1 and CDR2: SGHRS and YFSETQ. Trimming cost V 1 base and J 4 bases; bases outside gene matches: 8. CDR3 coding DNA: TGCGCCAGCAGCTTGTATTCCAGGGGGAACGGAAACACCATATATTTT. Residues: CASSLYSRGNGNTIYF. Supplemented by reference TRBV5-1 and TRBJ1-3, the full variable domain reads KAGVTQTPRYLIKTRGQQVTLSCSPISGHRSVSWYQQTPGQGLQFLFEYFSETQRNKGNFPGRFSGRQFSNSRSEMNVSTLELGDSALYLCASSLYSRGNGNTIYFGEGSWLTVV.

The J gene is TRBJ1-2, the V gene TRBV2; D is perhaps TRBD1 (5 bases). Germline values: CDR1 SNHLY, CDR2 FYNNEI. There are 14 residues in the CDR3. V was cut by 7 bases and J by 1 base, with 13 bases left in between. CDR3 coding DNA: TGTGCCAGCACCGCAGACAGTCGTAACTATGGCTACACCTTC. This gives the protein CASTADSRNYGYTF. The full variable domain, its missing parts supplied by reference TRBV2 and TRBJ1-2, is EPEVTQTPSHQVTQMGQEVILRCVPISNHLYFYWYRQILGQKVEFLVSFYNNEISEKSEIFDDQFSVERPDGSNFTLKIRSTKLEDSAMYFCASTADSRNYGYTFGSGTRLTVV.

J is TRBJ1-2 and V is TRBV7-2; D perhaps matches TRBD1 (5 bases). Germline V lookup: CDR1 SGHTA, CDR2 FQGNSA. The CDR3 spans 14 residues. The V and J ends lost 1 base and 8 bases respectively, with 14 bases between them. CDR3: CASSLDPQGGGYTF. In DNA, the CDR3 is TGTGCCAGCAGCTTAGATCCCCAGGGTGGCGGCTACACCTTC.

The chain joins TRBV29-1 to TRBJ2-3; maybe TRBD1 (6 bases). The CDR3 sequence is 12 residues long. Germline values: CDR1 SQVTM, CDR2 ANQGSEA. The V gene lost 3 bases and the J gene lost 5 bases, with 9 bases spanning the gap. In nucleotides, the CDR3 is TGCAGCGTTGATCAGGGGATAGATACGCAGTATTTT. Protein product: CSVDQGIDTQYF.

The chain has TRBV18 and TRBJ2-7; 9 nucleotides agree with TRBD1. The trim removed 4 bases at V and 0 bases at J, leaving 7 bases unmatched. CDR3 length: 16 amino acids. CDR1 is KGHSH, CDR2 LQKENI, per germline. In nucleotides, the CDR3 is TGTGCCAGCTCACGAACTCCGGGACAGGGCTCCTACGAGCAGTACTTC. This encodes CASSRTPGQGSYEQYF.

The V and J genes are TRBV15 and TRBJ2-1, with D perhaps TRBD2 (6 bases). CDR3 length: 15 amino acids. Per germline, CDR1 LNHNV and CDR2 YYDKDF (reference sequence). Trimming shortened V by 1 base and J by 0 bases, and 7 bases separated the two germline ends. The CDR3 is CATSRGRGSYNEQFF. CDR3 coding DNA: TGTGCCACCAGCAGAGGGAGGGGCTCCTACAATGAGCAGTTCTTC.

The chain joins TRBV9 to TRBJ2-3; TRBD2 matches 8 bases. Looked up from germline, CDR1 is SGDLS and CDR2 is YYNGEE. Trimming took 4 bases from V and 6 from J; bases not matched to a gene: 16. The CDR3 length is 17 residues. The CDR3 region has the DNA TGTGCCAGCAGCTCTCTCCCTCTGGCGGGGGGCATCGATACGCAGTATTTT. Residues: CASSSLPLAGGIDTQYF.

This chain uses TRBV15 with TRBJ1-4; D is perhaps TRBD1 (5 bases). The CDR3 is made up of 15 amino acids. Germline CDR1 and CDR2: LNHNV and YYDKDF (reference sequence). V was cut by 3 bases and J by 7 bases, with 15 bases left in between. DNA for the CDR3: TGTGCCACCAGCAGGGCTTTGCAGGGAGGTGAAAAACTGTTTTTT. Translation gives CATSRALQGGEKLFF.

The chain carries TRBV7-2 and TRBJ1-1, with unresolved D. The germline V and J ends were trimmed by 4 bases and 1 base, with 10 bases remaining between them. The CDR3 sequence is 14 residues long. Germline assignment: CDR1 SGHTA and CDR2 FQGNSA. The CDR3 here is CASSSNLRNTEAFF. The DNA for the CDR3 is TGTGCCAGCAGCTCGAATCTTAGGAACACTGAAGCTTTCTTT.

The CDR3 sequence is CAWSLDSYNEQFF. For the CDR3, the DNA is TGTGCCTGGAGTCTAGACAGCTACAATGAGCAGTTCTTC. This chain uses TRBV30 with TRBJ2-1, with TRBD1 as a possible D gene (5 bases). The CDR3 spans 13 residues. Germline lookup yields CDR1 GTSNPN and CDR2 SVGIG (reference sequence). Trimming left V 2 bases short and J 3 bases short, with 8 bases between.